This T cell receptor beta chain was identified in a study of T cell clonality in common variable immunodeficiency. The data were produced by immunoSEQ multiplex PCR, yet TCRdb's version contains in-frame clones alone and is incomplete. The repertoire consists of about 35,000 clones, none detected only once. Germline assignment: CDR1 DFQATT and CDR2 SNEGSKA (reference sequence). Trimming removed 4 bases from V and 6 bases from J; junction bases left unmatched: 10. CDR3 length: 16 residues. This clone has ten or more counts. Read sequence stops 3 residues before the CDR3 end, and the germline J gene provides the missing end.

The chain uses TRBV20-1 and TRBJ2-3, with 13 nucleotides matching TRBD2. The receptor was derived from a person aged 18 to 69 in good health. Sample: peripheral blood mononuclear cells. The CDR3 DNA, read in part, is TGCAGTGCTACCTTAACTAGCGGGAGGGCCGTCGATACG. Translated, it gives CSATLTSGRAVDT. The whole CDR3 sequence is CSATLTSGRAVDTQYF.